This TCR beta chain comes out of a study of cytomegalovirus exposure and HLA in healthy donors. As concerns this clone: Its antigen is unknown.

General study findings and limits: In vitro assays verified that three CMV-associated chains recognized CMV antigens specifically. Available immune exposure information was restricted to CMV serostatus only.

The PCR made use of 60 Vbeta and 13 Jbeta primers. Libraries were prepared by immunoSEQ multiplex PCR; TCRdb keeps only in-frame clonotypes and omits some of them. The sample holds 140,000 to 150,000 clones, more than 70% seen once. CDR1 SGHAT and CDR2 FQNNGV come from the germline V gene. V gave up 5 bases and J gave up 5 bases; unmatched junction bases: 5. This CDR3 comprises 14 residues. This rearrangement joins TRBV11-2 to TRBJ1-5; 8 bases map to TRBD1. The source of this sequence is a middle-aged woman in good health and CMV-seronegative. Sequenced sample: PBMCs. The CDR3 spells CASSVDRVDQPQHF. The CDR3 bases are TGTGCCAGCAGCGTGGACAGGGTGGATCAGCCCCAGCATTTT.